One sample yielded the 9 T cell receptor beta chains listed below, sequenced in a study of blood T cell repertoires in COVID-19. Measured with immunoSEQ multiplex PCR; TCRdb has only the in-frame clones, and not every one. The data contain hundreds of thousands of clones, about 87% of them singletons. The specimen sequenced was peripheral blood. These receptor sequences come from a woman in her forties or fifties who had recovered from COVID-19.

A single count supports this clone. At one boundary the junction diverges from the germline segment, which might be a read error. This chain connects TRBV7-9 to TRBJ2-7, with D tentatively TRBD1 (5 bases). The CDR3 loop spans 12 amino acids. Germline V gene sequence: CDR1 SEHNR, CDR2 FQNEAQ (reference sequence). CDR3 in amino acids: CASSLDRDRVDF. For the CDR3, the DNA is TGTGCCAGCAGCTTAGACCGAGACAGAGTAGACTTC.

Notes on this clone: Other nucleotide sequences in the sample specify the same CDR3. The rearrangement uses TRBV5-4 and TRBJ1-6; 8 positions agree with TRBD1. The ends lost 0 bases at V and 7 bases at J; junction bases unmatched: 0. The CDR3 runs 14 residues. From germline, CDR1 is SGHNT and CDR2 YYREEE (reference sequence). CDR3 sequence (DNA): TGTGCCAGCAGCTTGGACAGGGGGAATTCACCCCTCCACTTT. Its translation is CASSLDRGNSPLHF.

This clone was seen a handful of times. The chain links TRBV6-5 to TRBJ1-1, with 9 bases fitting TRBD1. Per the germline V gene, CDR1 is MNHEY and CDR2 is SVGAGI. The CDR3 extends over 14 amino acids. Germline trimming cut 6 bases from V and 2 bases from J; bases unmatched to any gene: 4. The CDR3, as DNA: TGTGCCAGCAGAGTGGACAGGGGCAACACTGAAGCTTTCTTT. Translating it yields CASRVDRGNTEAFF.

This chain connects TRBV19 to TRBJ2-5; 7 positions agree with TRBD1. The CDR3 covers 15 residues. With V trimmed by 2 bases and J by 4 bases, 7 bases remained unmatched. Per germline, CDR1 LNHDA and CDR2 SQIVND (reference sequence). CDR3 residues: CASSILPAGGETQYF. CDR3 DNA sequence: TGTGCCAGTAGTATACTTCCGGCAGGGGGAGAGACCCAGTACTTC.

The CDR3 sequence is CASRLGNTIYF. The CDR3 nucleotides are TGTGCCAGCAGACTCGGGAACACCATATATTTT. The chain joins TRBV12-3 or TRBV12-4 to TRBJ1-3; D remains unclear. Trimming shortened V by 6 bases and J by 7 bases, and 7 bases separated the two germline ends. This CDR3 has 11 residues.

The chain links TRBV7-2 to TRBJ2-7; 12 bases align to TRBD1. Looked up from germline, CDR1 is SGHTA and CDR2 is FQGNSA. CDR3 size: 15 residues. Unmatched junction bases numbered 6, after V lost 5 bases and J lost 4 bases. DNA of the CDR3: TGTGCCAGCAGCGTAGGGACAGGGGGCGGTTACGAGCAGTACTTC. This sequence encodes CASSVGTGGGYEQYF.

V and J are TRBV2 and TRBJ2-2; 12 positions match TRBD2. Trimming at V came to 5 bases and at J to 3 bases, leaving 1 base not matched to a gene. Germline assignment: CDR1 SNHLY and CDR2 FYNNEI. CDR3 length equals 15 residues. The CDR3 DNA reads as TGTGCCAGCAGTCTAGCGGGAGGGGACACCGGGGAGCTGTTTTTT. It translates to CASSLAGGDTGELFF.

The chain has TRBV28 and TRBJ1-2, with a possible D match to TRBD1 (5 bases). Deletions cut 6 bases from V and 1 base from J, with 9 bases between. From germline, CDR1 is MDHEN and CDR2 SYDVKM. The CDR3 runs 13 residues. The DNA of the CDR3 is TGTGCCAGCAGGTCCAGGGATAACTATGGCTACACCTTC. Residues: CASRSRDNYGYTF.

The J gene is TRBJ1-2, the V gene TRBV28, with TRBD1 matching 9 bases. CDR3 length: 15 amino acids. The ends lost 6 bases at V and 2 bases at J; junction bases unmatched: 7. Germline V gene sequence: CDR1 MDHEN, CDR2 SYDVKM. CDR3 loop: CASRPTGGENYGYTF. The CDR3, as DNA: TGTGCCAGCAGACCTACAGGGGGCGAGAACTATGGCTACACCTTC.